What follows are 19 T cell receptor beta chains derived from one specimen sequenced in a study of shared clonotypes between healthy human individuals. Naive CD8 populations comprised CD45RO-negative cells positively selected for CCR7, excluding terminally differentiated effector memory CD45RA+ cells. TCRdb's table, derived via immunoSEQ multiplex PCR, lists solely in-frame clones and lacks some. The sample contains about 1.9 million clones, 90% to 95% of which appear only once. Sequenced input: naive CD8+ T cells from PBMCs. Every receptor here comes from a young man in good health. Some clones in this sample may be carry-over from other donors' samples.

This chain uses TRBV27 with TRBJ1-3; the D gene is possibly TRBD1 (5 bases). V was trimmed by 5 bases and J by 3 bases, leaving 14 bases between them. Germline assignment: CDR1 MNHEY and CDR2 SMNVEV (reference sequence). The CDR3 has 15 amino acids. The DNA for the CDR3 is TGTGCCAGCAGTCTCGCGGGGGGGTTTGGAAACACCATATATTTT. This codes for CASSLAGGFGNTIYF.

The V and J genes are TRBV5-6 and TRBJ1-3, with D maybe TRBD1 (5 bases). CDR1 is SGHDT, CDR2 YYEEEE, per germline. Deletions cut 1 base from V and 2 bases from J, with 7 bases between. The CDR3 spans 14 residues. The CDR3: CASSLQGAGNTIYF. The CDR3 coding sequence is TGTGCCAGCAGCTTGCAGGGCGCTGGAAACACCATATATTTT.

J is TRBJ2-7 and V is TRBV5-1; no definite D call. CDR1 is SGHRS, CDR2 YFSETQ, per germline. The CDR3 is 12 residues long. The germline V and J ends were trimmed by 4 bases and 3 bases, with 8 bases remaining between them. CDR3 loop: CASSHGLYEQYF. CDR3 bases: TGCGCCAGCAGCCACGGGCTCTACGAGCAGTACTTC.

The rearrangement joins TRBV28 to TRBJ2-3; possibly TRBD2 for D (5 bases). The CDR3 runs 16 residues. The germline V gene encodes CDR1 MDHEN and CDR2 SYDVKM. Trimming stripped 5 bases from V and 1 base from J, with 16 bases between. The CDR3 DNA reads TGTGCCAGCAGTCCGATGAGGGTTCGCGGCACAGATACGCAGTATTTT. This codes for CASSPMRVRGTDTQYF.

This clone occurred a few times. The chain has TRBV7-2 and TRBJ2-7; D might be TRBD1 (7 bases). Germline CDR1 and CDR2: SGHTA and FQGNSA. CDR3 size: 13 residues. The V end lost 7 bases, the J end lost 12 bases, and 22 bases lay between the germline ends. The CDR3 nucleotides read TGTGCCAGCACCCCAGGGGGTCTGGCGGGACGGTACTTC. This translates into CASTPGGLAGRYF.

In this sample, this clone turned up once. The CDR3 DNA is TGTGCCAGCAGTGCCGAGGATATGGCCGCAACTAATGAAAAACTGTTTTTT. This gives the protein CASSAEDMAATNEKLFF. J is TRBJ1-4 and V is TRBV6-1, with D unresolved. The CDR3 is 17 residues long. Deletions cut 4 bases from V and 0 bases from J, with 15 bases between. CDR1 is MNHNS and CDR2 is SASEGT in the germline V gene.

This chain uses TRBV4-1 with TRBJ2-5; weak D call: TRBD2 (5 bases). The germline V gene encodes CDR1 MGHRA and CDR2 YSYEKL. The length of the CDR3 is 13 residues. Trimming took off 4 bases at V and 1 base at J, with 7 bases between the two ends. The CDR3 sequence is CASSPEGQETQYF. In DNA form, the CDR3 reads TGCGCCAGCAGCCCTGAGGGCCAAGAGACCCAGTACTTC.

This chain links TRBV27 with TRBJ2-7; D is undetermined. V lost 4 bases and J 3 bases, leaving 10 bases between the germline ends. This CDR3 has 13 amino acids. Germline-derived CDR1 and CDR2 are MNHEY and SMNVEV (reference sequence). CDR3 residues: CASSWAVDYEQYF. In DNA form, the CDR3 reads TGTGCCAGCAGTTGGGCGGTCGACTACGAGCAGTACTTC.

The rearrangement uses TRBV6-5 and TRBJ2-7; tentatively, D is TRBD2 (6 bases). V lost 2 bases, J lost 7 bases, and 9 bases lay in between. The CDR3 sequence is 12 residues long. CDR1 and CDR2 from the germline V gene are MNHEY and SVGAGI. The CDR3 bases are TGTGCCAGCAGTTACATCCGGGGGGAGCAGTACTTC. It yields the protein CASSYIRGEQYF.

V and J are TRBV5-1 and TRBJ2-5; 7 nucleotides line up with TRBD1. V was clipped by 6 bases and J by 5 bases; unmatched bases: 10. This CDR3 comprises 14 residues. Germline V gene data show CDR1 as SGHRS and CDR2 as YFSETQ. CDR3 residues: CASTRTGRGETQYF. Written as DNA, the CDR3 is TGCGCCAGCACCAGAACAGGCAGGGGGGAGACCCAGTACTTC.

The rearrangement uses TRBV29-1 and TRBJ1-2, with D unresolved. Per the germline V gene, CDR1 is SQVTM and CDR2 is ANQGSEA. There are 12 residues in the CDR3. V was clipped by 3 bases and J by 0 bases, with 5 bases between them. CDR3 protein: CSVDRSNYGYTF. Written as DNA, the CDR3 is TGCAGCGTTGACAGGTCTAACTATGGCTACACCTTC. The full variable domain, its missing parts supplied by reference TRBV29-1 and TRBJ1-2, is SAVISQKPSRDICQRGTSLTIQCQVDSQVTMMFWYRQQPGQSLTLIATANQGSEATYESGFVIDKFPISRPNLTFSTLTVSNMSPEDSSIYLCSVDRSNYGYTFGSGTRLTVV.

In this sample, this clone turned up once. The CDR3 bases are TGCGCCAGCAGCCCCCGGGACAGGGTTCCGATAACTGAAGCTTTCTTT. The encoded protein is CASSPRDRVPITEAFF. V is TRBV4-1 and J is TRBJ1-1; 9 positions agree with TRBD1. The V and J ends lost 4 bases and 5 bases, in that order; junction bases with no gene match: 11. Looked up from germline, CDR1 is MGHRA and CDR2 is YSYEKL. The CDR3 covers 16 residues.

Only a few counts were recorded for this clone. This rearrangement joins TRBV5-1 to TRBJ1-1; D not certain. Looked up from germline, CDR1 is SGHRS and CDR2 is YFSETQ. This CDR3 comprises 13 residues. V shed 4 bases and J shed 0 bases, with 7 bases lying between them. CDR3 residues: CASSQSVNTEAFF. CDR3 in DNA: TGCGCCAGCAGCCAGTCGGTGAACACTGAAGCTTTCTTT.

The V and J genes are TRBV11-2 and TRBJ2-7; maybe TRBD1 (6 bases). This CDR3 is built from 12 residues. The V gene's germline CDR1 is SGHAT and CDR2 FQNNGV. Trimming removed 5 bases from V and 6 bases from J, with 11 bases in between. The CDR3 reads CASSILGGEQYF. CDR3 DNA: TGTGCCAGCAGCATACTAGGGGGCGAGCAGTACTTC.

This chain joins TRBV11-1 and TRBJ1-1; 7 bases align to TRBD1. This CDR3 is 14 amino acids long. J lost 3 bases, V lost 2 bases, and 3 bases had no gene match. From germline, CDR1 is SGHAT and CDR2 FQDESV (reference sequence). The CDR3 DNA follows: TGTGCCAGCAGCTTAACAGGGGTCGACACTGAAGCTTTCTTT. Translating gives CASSLTGVDTEAFF.

The chain recombines TRBV18 with TRBJ1-2; D perhaps matches TRBD1 (6 bases). This CDR3 is built from 16 residues. Germline CDR1 reads KGHSH; CDR2 reads LQKENI. The V and J ends lost 1 base and 3 bases respectively, with 15 bases between them. The CDR3 loop is CASSPRNAGEDYGYTF. CDR3 DNA: TGTGCCAGCTCACCACGAAACGCAGGGGAGGACTATGGCTACACCTTC. The full variable domain, with the rest looked up from reference TRBV18 and TRBJ1-2, is NAGVMQNPRHLVRRRGQEARLRCSPMKGHSHVYWYRQLPEEGLKFMVYLQKENIIDESGMPKERFSAEFPKEGPSILRIQQVVRGDSAAYFCASSPRNAGEDYGYTFGSGTRLTVV.

The rearrangement joins TRBV27 to TRBJ2-7, with D unclear. The V end lost 0 bases, the J end lost 3 bases, and 21 bases lay between the germline ends. Per germline, CDR1 MNHEY and CDR2 SMNVEV (reference sequence). There are 18 residues in the CDR3. CDR3 sequence reads: CASSLSTVTVPEIYEQYF. DNA of the CDR3: TGTGCCAGCAGTTTATCGACGGTTACCGTTCCCGAGATCTACGAGCAGTACTTC.

A note on this clone: Different DNA sequences within this sample yield the same CDR3. The V call is TRBV19, the J call TRBJ2-1; TRBD2 aligns across 7 bases. The V and J ends lost 1 base and 1 base, in that order; junction bases with no gene match: 4. CDR3 length: 16 residues. Germline lookup yields CDR1 LNHDA and CDR2 SQIVND (reference sequence). The CDR3 region has the DNA TGTGCCAGTAGTATAGTTGCGGGAGTATCCTACAATGAGCAGTTCTTC. This gives the protein CASSIVAGVSYNEQFF.

Written as DNA, the CDR3 is TGTGCCAGCTCACCGACTAGCTGGAGGGCCTCCGTCTACGAGCAGTACTTC. Protein: CASSPTSWRASVYEQYF. The chain employs TRBV27 and TRBJ2-7; 7 nucleotides match TRBD2. Per germline, CDR1 MNHEY and CDR2 SMNVEV (reference sequence). This CDR3 is built from 17 residues. V lost 8 bases and J lost 3; bases outside the gene matches: 19.